This T cell receptor beta chain was identified in a study of CD8+ T cells in alopecia areata. The J segment lost 7 bases and the V segment lost 1 base, leaving 15 bases of the junction unmatched. This CDR3 spans 17 amino acids. The germline gives CDR1 SQVTM, CDR2 ANQGSEA. RNA, once extracted, was reverse transcribed into cDNA for use as the sequencing template. TCRdb keeps only in-frame clones here, not all; method: immunoSEQ multiplex PCR. Among about 70,000 clones listed, about 45% were seen once. The chain couples TRBV29-1 to TRBJ2-3; 9 bases agree with TRBD2. Sequenced here: CD8+ T cells sorted from blood, sampled at week 0. The source is a human donor with alopecia areata. CDR3 loop: CSVEGRGLARGPHTQYF. The CDR3 nucleotides are TGCAGCGTTGAAGGGAGAGGACTAGCGAGGGGGCCCCATACGCAGTATTTT.